These 13 T cell receptor beta chains were sequenced from one sample in a study of blood T cell repertoires in COVID-19. Libraries were prepared by immunoSEQ multiplex PCR; TCRdb keeps only in-frame clonotypes and omits some of them. The sample includes hundreds of thousands of clones, more than 70% of them seen just once. Material for sequencing was peripheral blood. The origin of the receptors is a woman aged 25 to 39 with COVID-19, enrolled during active disease.

The chain carries TRBV11-3 and TRBJ2-7, with 9 positions matching TRBD2. The CDR3 runs to 16 residues. With V trimmed by 1 base and J by 5 bases, 9 bases remained unmatched. Germline V gives CDR1 SGHNT, CDR2 YENEEA. Here the CDR3 DNA reads TGTGCCAGCAGCTTAGCGGGGGTAGCGGGAGAGAACGAGCAGTACTTC. Protein: CASSLAGVAGENEQYF.

J is TRBJ2-3 and V is TRBV14, with 7 nucleotides matching TRBD1. CDR1 is SGHDN and CDR2 is FVKESK in the germline V gene. J was trimmed by 2 bases and V by 0 bases; bases with no gene match: 8. This CDR3 is built from 17 residues. The CDR3 DNA reads TGTGCCAGCAGCCAAGATCGTTTGGGACAGACCACAGATACGCAGTATTTT. It codes for CASSQDRLGQTTDTQYF.

CDR3 region: CAWSMGGEQYV. CDR3 coding DNA: TGTGCCTGGAGTATGGGGGGTGAGCAGTACGTC. J is TRBJ2-7 and V is TRBV30, with D possibly being TRBD2 (6 bases). Trimming cost V 2 bases and J 7 bases, with 9 bases left between them. This CDR3 comprises 11 residues. Germline V lookup: CDR1 GTSNPN, CDR2 SVGIG (reference sequence).

The chain employs TRBV2 and TRBJ1-4, with TRBD1 matching over 10 bases. The V gene's germline CDR1 is SNHLY and CDR2 FYNNEI. V trimming: 3 bases; J trimming: 8 bases; junction bases outside the gene matches: 12. The CDR3 is 17 amino acids. The CDR3 sequence: CASSEETPGTGDEKLFF. In DNA, the CDR3 is TGTGCCAGCAGTGAGGAAACTCCCGGGACAGGGGACGAAAAACTGTTTTTT.

This sequence joins TRBV5-1 and TRBJ2-3; D might be TRBD1 (7 bases). The germline V gene encodes CDR1 SGHRS and CDR2 YFSETQ. The CDR3 is 14 residues long. V was shortened by 3 bases and J by 3 bases, with 11 bases between the two germline ends. Written as DNA, the CDR3 is TGCGCCAGCAGCTCAGGGGGGTATACAGATACGCAGTATTTT. This sequence encodes CASSSGGYTDTQYF.

The V call is TRBV6-5, the J call TRBJ1-1; 7 nucleotides agree with TRBD1. CDR1 is MNHEY and CDR2 is SVGAGI in the germline V gene. The J segment lost 1 base and the V segment lost 6 bases, leaving 5 bases of the junction unmatched. CDR3 length: 14 amino acids. CDR3 sequence reads: CASRIQGTNTEAFF. The CDR3 DNA sequence: TGTGCCAGCAGGATACAGGGGACGAACACTGAAGCTTTCTTT.

The J gene is TRBJ1-3, the V gene TRBV30, with TRBD1 matching over 7 bases. There are 13 residues in the CDR3. V lost 5 bases and J lost 0; bases outside the gene matches: 1. Germline CDR1 reads GTSNPN; CDR2 reads SVGIG (reference sequence). The CDR3 protein is CAWGTDSGNTIYF. The CDR3 bases are TGTGCCTGGGGGACAGACTCTGGAAACACCATATATTTT. The variable domain in full, completed from reference TRBV30 and TRBJ1-3, reads SQTIHQWPATLVQPVGSPLSLECTVEGTSNPNLYWYRQAAGRGLQLLFYSVGIGQISSEVPQNLSASRPQDRQFILSSKKLLLSDSGFYLCAWGTDSGNTIYFGEGSWLTVV.

The chain links TRBV30 to TRBJ1-5; 9 bases line up with TRBD1. Looked up from germline, CDR1 is GTSNPN and CDR2 is SVGIG (reference sequence). The CDR3 length is 16 residues. J lost 4 bases, V lost 3 bases, and 10 bases had no gene match. The CDR3 nucleotides are TGTGCCTGGAGAGATAAGGACAGGGGTCGTAATCAGCCCCAGCATTTT. It is translated as CAWRDKDRGRNQPQHF.

The V gene is TRBV6-2 or TRBV6-3, the J gene TRBJ2-1; D may be TRBD2 (7 bases). Looked up from germline, CDR1 is MNHEY and CDR2 is SVGEGT. The CDR3 has 15 residues. Trimming removed 2 bases from V and 4 bases from J, with 12 bases in between. The CDR3 is CASSYRGAEYNEQFF. CDR3 DNA: TGTGCCAGCAGTTACCGGGGGGCGGAGTACAATGAGCAGTTCTTC.

The chain is built from TRBV15 and TRBJ1-5, with 9 bases lining up with TRBD1. CDR1 and CDR2 from the germline V gene are LNHNV and YYDKDF (reference sequence). The CDR3 contains 17 residues. V shed 0 bases and J 1 base; nucleotides not matched to a gene: 4. The CDR3: CATSRDWDRESNQPQHF. The CDR3 DNA is TGTGCCACCAGCAGAGATTGGGACAGGGAAAGCAATCAGCCCCAGCATTTT.

The chain uses TRBV7-2 and TRBJ2-2; 8 bases are a match to TRBD1. The CDR3 covers 15 residues. Germline V gene sequence: CDR1 SGHTA, CDR2 FQGNSA. After removal of 4 bases from V and 6 bases from J, the junction contained 7 bases not matched to a gene. CDR3 sequence reads: CASSSHQGAAGELFF. DNA for the CDR3: TGTGCCAGCAGCTCCCATCAGGGGGCAGCCGGGGAGCTGTTTTTT.

This clone was detected once. The chain employs TRBV7-9 and TRBJ2-3, with TRBD2 matching over 8 bases. V lost 5 bases and J lost 5; bases outside the gene matches: 9. Germline V lookup: CDR1 SEHNR, CDR2 FQNEAQ (reference sequence). The CDR3 runs to 15 residues. CDR3 in DNA: TGTGCCAGCAGCCCCGATAGCGGGGTAGAAGATACGCAGTATTTT. Translated, it gives CASSPDSGVEDTQYF.

The CDR3, as DNA: TGTGCCAGCAGCGTAGGACAGGGACGGAGGGAGCCCCAGCATTTT. Encoded protein: CASSVGQGRREPQHF. The chain joins TRBV9 to TRBJ1-5; 7 bases are shared with TRBD1. The CDR3 runs 15 residues. Germline V gives CDR1 SGDLS, CDR2 YYNGEE. Losses at the gene ends were 0 bases for V and 8 bases for J; bases not matched to a gene: 8.